The T cell receptor (beta chain) under discussion was sequenced for a study of PD-L1 blockade in urothelial cancer. Study context: Once treatment had started, blood was analyzed at 3 weeks (second dose) and again at 6 weeks. Blood gave a median about 150,000 T cells.

The CDR3 is 15 amino acids. J gave up 0 bases and V 4 bases, and 7 bases lay outside the gene matches. Germline CDR1 reads SGHNT; CDR2 reads YYREEE (reference sequence). Assay: immunoSEQ multiplex PCR; the TCRdb copy retains only in-frame clones and omits some. The profile shows approximately 44,000 clones, 91% of them singletons. Specified time point: peripheral blood 6 weeks after treatment start. Patients' cancers were locally advanced or metastatic urothelial carcinomas. The sample in question was PBMCs, obtained around atezolizumab (anti-PD-L1) treatment. The source is a man in his 70s with urothelial cancer. The J gene is TRBJ2-7, the V gene TRBV5-4; 7 bases are shared with TRBD1. This CDR3 reads CASSGAGTASYEQYF. CDR3 nucleotide sequence: TGTGCCAGCAGCGGGGCCGGGACAGCCTCCTACGAGCAGTACTTC.